The rows below give T cell receptor beta chains drawn from one sample of a study of tumor-infiltrating lymphocytes in primary liver carcinoma. TCRdb used MiXCR to reprocess the multiplex PCR reads, holding one entry per CDR3 protein. The data hold roughly 120,000 distinct CDR3 sequences, with approximately 64% observed a single time. Input material: liver tumor tissue from sampling region 3. These receptor sequences come from a woman aged 60-75 years with primary liver carcinoma and hepatitis B virus infection. Each CDR3 is given with its conserved first and last residue. The D gene is left open where the match is weak. Clone size, where shown, is once, few, many, or a class for clones that have expanded.

size	V	D	J	DNA	CDR3
.	TRBV11-2	.	TRBJ2-7	TGTGCCAGTAGCTTAGGTCTCGGGGGCCCCACCTACGAGCAGTACTTC	CASSLGLGGPTYEQYF
.	TRBV11-2	.	TRBJ2-3	TGTGCCAGCAGCTCGGCGGTACTCACCGATACGCAGTATTTT	CASSSAVLTDTQYF
few	TRBV5-1	TRBD1	TRBJ1-5	TGCGCCAGCAGCTTAGGGACAGGTCAGCCCCAGCATTTT	CASSLGTGQPQHF
.	TRBV11-2	TRBD1	TRBJ2-7	TGTACCAGCAGCCCCGGACAGGGACGGGGCGAGCAGTACTTC	CTSSPGQGRGEQYF
few	TRBV7-9	.	TRBJ2-1	TGTGCCAGCAGCCCGGGACACCCCTACAATGAGCAGTTCTTC	CASSPGHPYNEQFF
.	TRBV11-2	.	TRBJ2-7	TGTGCTAGCAGCTTAGAGTCTAACGGGAGCGGCGAGCAGTACTTC	CASSLESNGSGEQYF
.	TRBV11-2	TRBD2	TRBJ2-5	TGTGCCAACAGCTGGATTAGCGGGCAAGAGACCCAGTACTTC	CANSWISGQETQYF
few	TRBV6-2/TRBV6-3	.	TRBJ1-5	TGTGCCAGCAGTTACATGTATCAGCCCCAGCATTTT	CASSYMYQPQHF
many	TRBV11-2	.	TRBJ2-2	TGTGCCAGCAGCTTAGCGGCACCAGGGCCAGGGAAGGGAAAAACCGGGGAGCTGTTTTTT	CASSLAAPGPGKGKTGELFF
.	TRBV24-1	.	TRBJ2-5	TGTGCCACCAGTGATTTAAGGACAGAGGGGCCAGAGACCCAGTACTTC	CATSDLRTEGPETQYF
.	TRBV11-3	.	TRBJ2-5	TGTGCCAGCAGCTTAGCAGAGCAAGAGACTCAGTACTTC	CASSLAEQETQYF
.	TRBV6-6	.	TRBJ1-1	TGTGTCAGCATCGGGACGGTGAACACTGAAGCTTTCTTT	CVSIGTVNTEAFF
.	TRBV7-3	.	TRBJ1-1	TGTGCCAGCAGCTCCAACCCGGGGGGTAGGACTGAAGCTCTCTTT	CASSSNPGGRTEALF
many	TRBV12-3/TRBV12-4	.	TRBJ1-5	TGTGCCAGCAGTTTAAGTTTACGGGGCAATCAGCCCCAGCATTTT	CASSLSLRGNQPQHF
many	TRBV29-1	.	TRBJ2-1	TGCAGCGTTGCAGAACCAACACGGAATGAGCAGTTCTTC	CSVAEPTRNEQFF
.	TRBV21-1	.	TRBJ2-7	TGTGCCAGCAGCAAAGCGCTAGCACCAAGACCCGCCTGCGAGCAGTACTTC	CASSKALAPRPACEQYF
.	TRBV7-2	.	TRBJ2-1	TGTGCCAGCCTAATGTCAGGCCTCGCCTACAATGAGCAGTTCTTC	CASLMSGLAYNEQFF
many	TRBV6-1	TRBD1	TRBJ2-4	TGTGCCAGCAGTGAGCCCGGGACAGGGGGTTTGCGAAACATTCAGTACTTC	CASSEPGTGGLRNIQYF
.	TRBV5-1	.	TRBJ2-1	TGCGCCAGCAGCCCCCGCGTCAATGAGCAGTTCTTC	CASSPRVNEQFF
.	TRBV20-1	.	TRBJ2-7	TGCGGTGTGACAGGTTTGGGGTACGAGCAGTACTTC	CGVTGLGYEQYF
few	TRBV20-1	TRBD1	TRBJ1-4	TGCAGTGCTAGAGATAAGGCAGGGGGGAAAGAAAAACTGTTTTTT	CSARDKAGGKEKLFF
.	TRBV6-5	TRBD2	TRBJ2-7	TGTGCCGGCAGTTACTCGGGGGGGGGGAACTCGGGGCCGAAATACGAGCAGTACTTC	CAGSYSGGGNSGPKYEQYF
many	TRBV6-1	TRBD2	TRBJ2-7	TGTGCCAGCAGTCATCTGGCGGGAGGGGGCTACGAGCAGTACTTC	CASSHLAGGGYEQYF
.	TRBV15	TRBD1	TRBJ2-7	TGTGCCACCAGCAGGAACCGGGACAGAGACGAGCAGTACTTC	CATSRNRDRDEQYF
.	TRBV11-2	.	TRBJ1-3	TGTGCCAACAGTTATAACGATAGGCCTCGAGGAAACACCATATATTTT	CANSYNDRPRGNTIYF
.	TRBV28	.	TRBJ2-1	TGTGCCAGCCGTCATATGGGTAGCTTGCATGAGCAGTTCTTC	CASRHMGSLHEQFF
.	TRBV11-3	.	TRBJ2-3	TGTACCGGCAGTTTCAGGACTAGCACAGATACGCAGTATTTT	CTGSFRTSTDTQYF
few	TRBV7-9	.	TRBJ2-2	TGTGCCAGCAGGCATGTAACAGTGGCATCGAACACCGGGGAGCTGTTTTTT	CASRHVTVASNTGELFF
.	TRBV11-2	.	TRBJ2-1	TGTGTCAGCAGCTTATTGCTGAGCAATGAGCAGTTCTTC	CVSSLLLSNEQFF
medium-sized	TRBV11-3	.	TRBJ1-2	TGTGCCAGCAGCTTAGCGACGGTTCTTGATGGCTACACCTTC	CASSLATVLDGYTF
many	TRBV6-5	.	TRBJ2-7	TGTGCCAGCAGTTACTCCTCCGGGGCCCCCTACGAGCAGTACTTC	CASSYSSGAPYEQYF
.	TRBV11-1	.	TRBJ2-3	TGTGCCAGCATCTGGGGGCCGGGCCCCGGAGCAGATATGCAGTATTTT	CASIWGPGPGADMQYF
medium-sized	TRBV11-3	.	TRBJ1-5	TGTGCCAGCAGCCCTGGACAGAATCAGCCCCAGCATTTT	CASSPGQNQPQHF
.	TRBV11-2	TRBD2	TRBJ2-1	TGTACCAGCAGCTTGCGGGGGGCTAGCGGGAGCAGGTCCTATTATGAGCAGTTCTTC	CTSSLRGASGSRSYYEQFF
few	TRBV19	.	TRBJ2-4	TGTGCCAGTAGTTCTGGGGCAGCTGGAAGTGAGGCCAAAAACATTCAGTACTTC	CASSSGAAGSEAKNIQYF